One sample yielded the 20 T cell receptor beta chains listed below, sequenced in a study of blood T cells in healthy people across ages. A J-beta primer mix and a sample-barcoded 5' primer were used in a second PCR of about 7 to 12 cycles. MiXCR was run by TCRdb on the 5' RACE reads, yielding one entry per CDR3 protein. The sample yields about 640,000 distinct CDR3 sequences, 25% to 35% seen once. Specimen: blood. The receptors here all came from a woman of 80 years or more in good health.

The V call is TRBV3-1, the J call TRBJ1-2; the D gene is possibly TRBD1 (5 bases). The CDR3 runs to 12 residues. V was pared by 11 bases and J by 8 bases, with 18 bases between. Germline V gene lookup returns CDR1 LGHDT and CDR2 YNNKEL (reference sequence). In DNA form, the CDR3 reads TGTGCCGACAGCCGAGGACGTCGGGGCTACACCTTC. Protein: CADSRGRRGYTF.

CDR3 nucleotides: TGTGCCAGCGCCGGGACTAGCGACGCAGATACGCAGTATTTT. Translation gives CASAGTSDADTQYF. The chain recombines TRBV25-1 with TRBJ2-3; 10 nucleotides align to TRBD2. V shed 8 bases, J shed 4 bases, and the junction held 6 bases outside the gene matches. Looked up from germline, CDR1 is MGHDK and CDR2 is SYGVNS. The CDR3 runs to 14 residues.

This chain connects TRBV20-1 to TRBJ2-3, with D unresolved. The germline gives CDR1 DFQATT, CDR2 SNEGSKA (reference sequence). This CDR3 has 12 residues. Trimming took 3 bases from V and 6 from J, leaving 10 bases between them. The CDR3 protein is CSARHKVDTQYF. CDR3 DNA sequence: TGCAGTGCTAGGCATAAGGTGGATACGCAGTATTTT.

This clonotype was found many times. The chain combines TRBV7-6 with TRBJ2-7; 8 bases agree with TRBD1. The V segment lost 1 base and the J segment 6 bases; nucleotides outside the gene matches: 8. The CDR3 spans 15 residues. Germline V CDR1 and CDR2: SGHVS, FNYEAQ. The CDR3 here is CASSLVLGTGTEQYF. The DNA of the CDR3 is TGTGCCAGCAGCTTAGTGCTTGGGACAGGTACCGAGCAGTACTTC.

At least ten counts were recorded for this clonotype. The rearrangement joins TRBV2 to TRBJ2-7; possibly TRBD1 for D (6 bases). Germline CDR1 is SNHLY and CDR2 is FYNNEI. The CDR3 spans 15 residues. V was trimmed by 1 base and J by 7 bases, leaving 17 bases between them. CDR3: CASSEGAGASGEQYF. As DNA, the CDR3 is TGTGCCAGCAGTGAAGGGGCAGGGGCTTCGGGGGAGCAGTACTTC.

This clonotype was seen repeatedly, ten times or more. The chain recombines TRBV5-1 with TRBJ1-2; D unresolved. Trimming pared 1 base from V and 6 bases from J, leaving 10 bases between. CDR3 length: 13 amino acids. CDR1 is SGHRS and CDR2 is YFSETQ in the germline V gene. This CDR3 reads CASSLLAKDGYTF. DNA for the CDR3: TGCGCCAGCAGCTTGTTGGCGAAGGATGGCTACACCTTC. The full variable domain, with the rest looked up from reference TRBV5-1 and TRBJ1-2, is KAGVTQTPRYLIKTRGQQVTLSCSPISGHRSVSWYQQTPGQGLQFLFEYFSETQRNKGNFPGRFSGRQFSNSRSEMNVSTLELGDSALYLCASSLLAKDGYTFGSGTRLTVV.

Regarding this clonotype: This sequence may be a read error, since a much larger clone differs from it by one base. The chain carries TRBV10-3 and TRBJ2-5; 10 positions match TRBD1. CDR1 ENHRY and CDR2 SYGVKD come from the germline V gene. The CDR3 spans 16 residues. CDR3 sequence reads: CTISESTGGLGNEQYF. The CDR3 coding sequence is TGTACCATCAGTGAGTCGACAGGGGGCTTGGGGAATGAGCAGTACTTC.

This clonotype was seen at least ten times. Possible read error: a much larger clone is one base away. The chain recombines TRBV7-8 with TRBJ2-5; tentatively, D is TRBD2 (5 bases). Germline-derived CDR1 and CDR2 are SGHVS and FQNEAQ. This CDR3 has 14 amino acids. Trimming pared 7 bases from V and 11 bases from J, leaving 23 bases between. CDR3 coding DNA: TGTGCCAGCACCTCCCGAGGGCGAGGCAATGAGCAGTACTTC. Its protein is CASTSRGRGNEQYF.

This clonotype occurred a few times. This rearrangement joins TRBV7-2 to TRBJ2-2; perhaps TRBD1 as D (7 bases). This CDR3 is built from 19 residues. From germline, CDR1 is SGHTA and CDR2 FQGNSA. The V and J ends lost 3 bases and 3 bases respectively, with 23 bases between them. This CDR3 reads CASSFGILARGLDTGELFF. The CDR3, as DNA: TGTGCCAGCAGCTTTGGGATCCTAGCGAGGGGGCTTGACACCGGGGAGCTGTTTTTT.

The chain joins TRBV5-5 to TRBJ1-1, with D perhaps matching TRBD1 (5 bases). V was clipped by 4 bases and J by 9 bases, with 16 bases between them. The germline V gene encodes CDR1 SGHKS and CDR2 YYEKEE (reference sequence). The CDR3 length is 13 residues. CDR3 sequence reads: CASSGEGLEKAFF. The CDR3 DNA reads TGTGCCAGCAGCGGGGAGGGACTAGAGAAAGCTTTCTTT.

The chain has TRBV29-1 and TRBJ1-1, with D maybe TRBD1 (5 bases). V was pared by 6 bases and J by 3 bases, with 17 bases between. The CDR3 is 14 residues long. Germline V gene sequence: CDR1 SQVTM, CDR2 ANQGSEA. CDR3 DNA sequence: TGCAGCGTAAAGTCAGGGATTTCAGACACTGAAGCTTTCTTT. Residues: CSVKSGISDTEAFF.

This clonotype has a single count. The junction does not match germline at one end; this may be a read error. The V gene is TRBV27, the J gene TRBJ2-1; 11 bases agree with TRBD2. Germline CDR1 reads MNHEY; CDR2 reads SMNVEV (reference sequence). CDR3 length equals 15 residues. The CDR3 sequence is CASSLLAGGPGERFF. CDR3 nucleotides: TGTGCCAGCAGTTTACTAGCGGGGGGCCCCGGAGAGCGGTTCTTC.

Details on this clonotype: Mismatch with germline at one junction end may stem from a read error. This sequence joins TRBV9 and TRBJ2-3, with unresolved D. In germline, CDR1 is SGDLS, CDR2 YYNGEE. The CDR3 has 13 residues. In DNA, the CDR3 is TGTGCCGGCAGCGTAGGAGCCGCAGATACGCAGTATTTT. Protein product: CAGSVGAADTQYF.

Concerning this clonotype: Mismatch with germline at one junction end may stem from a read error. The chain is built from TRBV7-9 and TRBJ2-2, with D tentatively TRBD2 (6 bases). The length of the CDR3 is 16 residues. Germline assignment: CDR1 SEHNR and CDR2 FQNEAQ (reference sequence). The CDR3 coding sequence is TGTGCCAGCAGCCCCCCCCCCCGGGGGACGGCCAGGGAGCGGTTTTTT. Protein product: CASSPPPRGTARERFF.

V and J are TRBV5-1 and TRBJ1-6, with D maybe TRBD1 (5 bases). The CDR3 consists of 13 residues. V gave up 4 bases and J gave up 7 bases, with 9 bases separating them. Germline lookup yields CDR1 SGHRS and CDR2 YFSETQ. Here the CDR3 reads CASSVEGNSPLHF. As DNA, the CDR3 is TGCGCCAGCAGCGTAGAGGGGAATTCACCCCTCCACTTT.

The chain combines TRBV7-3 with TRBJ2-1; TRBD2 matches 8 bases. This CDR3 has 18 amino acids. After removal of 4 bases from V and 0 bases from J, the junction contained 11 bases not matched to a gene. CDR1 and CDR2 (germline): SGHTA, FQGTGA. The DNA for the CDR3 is TGTGCCAGCAGCTACTCTATAGCGGGATCTAGCTCCTACAATGAGCAGTTCTTC. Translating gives CASSYSIAGSSSYNEQFF.

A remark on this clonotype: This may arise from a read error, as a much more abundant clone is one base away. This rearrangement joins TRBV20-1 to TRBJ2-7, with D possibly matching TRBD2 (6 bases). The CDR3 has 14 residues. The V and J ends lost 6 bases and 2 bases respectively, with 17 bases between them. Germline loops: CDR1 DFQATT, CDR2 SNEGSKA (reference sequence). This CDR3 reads CSALEPAGTYEQYF. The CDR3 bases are TGCAGTGCCCTTGAACCAGCGGGCACCTACGAGCAGTACTTC.

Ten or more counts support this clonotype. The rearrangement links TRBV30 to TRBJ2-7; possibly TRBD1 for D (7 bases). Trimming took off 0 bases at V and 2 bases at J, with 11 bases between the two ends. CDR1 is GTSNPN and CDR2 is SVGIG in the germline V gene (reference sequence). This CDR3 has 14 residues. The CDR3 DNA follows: TGTGCCTGGAGTGTAGGGGGGACAGCCTACGAGCAGTACTTC. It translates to CAWSVGGTAYEQYF.

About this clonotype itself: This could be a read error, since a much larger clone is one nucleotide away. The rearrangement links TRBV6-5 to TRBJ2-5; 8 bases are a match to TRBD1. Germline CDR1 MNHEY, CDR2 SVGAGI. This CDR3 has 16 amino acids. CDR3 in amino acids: CVSSRPGQAAQETQYF. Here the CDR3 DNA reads TGTGTCAGCAGCCGACCGGGACAGGCGGCCCAAGAGACCCAGTACTTC.

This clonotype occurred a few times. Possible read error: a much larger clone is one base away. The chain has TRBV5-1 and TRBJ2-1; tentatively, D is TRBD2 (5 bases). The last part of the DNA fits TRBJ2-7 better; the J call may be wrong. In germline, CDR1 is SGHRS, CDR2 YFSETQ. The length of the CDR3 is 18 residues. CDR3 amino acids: CASSTNAKRGSSYNEQYF. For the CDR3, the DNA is TGCGCCAGCAGCACGAATGCAAAACGGGGTAGCTCCTACAATGAGCAGTACTTC.